This entry is about one TCR beta chain. This specimen comes from a study of blood T cell repertoires in COVID-19. Original handling: Reference gene primer amplification yielded estimated nucleated cell counts. Profiling relied on immunoSEQ multiplex PCR, and the TCRdb table lists in-frame clones only, not all of them. D and trimming were read from the DNA, whereas the V and J calls and clone size are those reported in that table. The sample includes 55,000 to 80,000 clones, around nine tenths of them seen just once. The germline V and J ends were trimmed by 3 bases and 6 bases, with 27 bases remaining between them. The CDR3 runs 20 residues. CDR1 and CDR2 (germline): SGHVS, FQNEAQ.

The sequence derives from a man between 65 and 80 years old with acute or convalescent COVID-19. Sample: peripheral blood. The V call is TRBV7-8, the J call TRBJ1-6, with D possibly being TRBD1 (6 bases). CDR3 DNA sequence: TGTGCCAGCAGCTTCTTCTCCGGGACAAGACGCGGAGGTAGTAATTCACCCCTCCACTTT. This codes for CASSFFSGTRRGGSNSPLHF.